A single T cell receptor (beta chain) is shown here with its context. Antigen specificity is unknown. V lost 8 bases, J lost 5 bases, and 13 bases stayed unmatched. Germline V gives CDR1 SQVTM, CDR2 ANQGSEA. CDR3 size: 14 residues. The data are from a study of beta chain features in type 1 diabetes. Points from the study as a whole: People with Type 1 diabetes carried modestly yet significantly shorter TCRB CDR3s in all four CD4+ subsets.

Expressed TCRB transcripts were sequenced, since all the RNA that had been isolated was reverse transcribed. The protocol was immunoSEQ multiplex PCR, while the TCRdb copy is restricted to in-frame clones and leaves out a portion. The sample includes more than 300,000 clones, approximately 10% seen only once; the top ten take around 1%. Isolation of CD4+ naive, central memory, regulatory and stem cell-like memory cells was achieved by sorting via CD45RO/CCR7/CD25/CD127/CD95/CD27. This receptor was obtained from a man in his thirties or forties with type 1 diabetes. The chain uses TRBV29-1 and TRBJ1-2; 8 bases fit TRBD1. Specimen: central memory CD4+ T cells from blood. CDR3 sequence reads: CSIDQAGGAYGYTF. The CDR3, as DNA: TGCAGCATCGACCAAGCAGGGGGCGCTTATGGCTACACCTTC.